This is a list of T cell receptor beta chains from one sample in a study of CD8 T cells in ankylosing spondylitis. TCRdb independently ran MiXCR on the 5' RACE reads; one entry per CDR3 protein. The table has 200,000 to 300,000 distinct CDR3 sequences, approximately 9% seen once. Sequencing was carried out using blood, either unsorted or a sorted T cell fraction (not recorded which). The receptors were gathered from a male donor with ankylosing spondylitis or in good health (not recorded which). CDR3s include the opening cysteine and the closing phenylalanine or tryptophan. The order of the fields is J gene, V gene, CDR3 protein.

TRBJ1-2,TRBV4-2,CASSQRTGDYGYTF
TRBJ2-1,TRBV7-2,CASSTPNLNNEQFF
TRBJ2-2,TRBV21-1,CASSPPGLRVVEVYGTGELFF
TRBJ2-5,TRBV29-1,CSVRPGQGQETQYF
TRBJ1-6,TRBV12-3/TRBV12-4,CASSFGGNNSPLHF
TRBJ1-2,TRBV21-1,CATLGGYGYTF
TRBJ1-2,TRBV20-1,CSAKGQGNYGYTF
TRBJ1-4,TRBV7-6,CASSPGGGRGEKLFF
TRBJ2-5,TRBV20-1,CSADRQGLGETQYF
TRBJ1-1,TRBV20-1,CSVDRGYTEAFF
TRBJ1-1,TRBV29-1,CSAGRLNTEAFF
TRBJ1-1,TRBV12-3/TRBV12-4,CASSMTGRDNAFF
TRBJ2-1,TRBV5-1,CASSLDRGYSGLYNEQFF